The source of this T cell receptor (beta chain) is a study of blood T cell repertoires in COVID-19. Study-wide context: The United States, Italy and Spain provided the acute and convalescent COVID-19 samples.

Seattle patients were enrolled during active infection and followed longitudinally. The CDR3 extends over 18 amino acids. V was cut by 0 bases and J by 1 base, with 18 bases left in between. Looked up from germline, CDR1 is LNHNV and CDR2 is YYDKDF (reference sequence). Sequenced by immunoSEQ multiplex PCR; TCRdb stores in-frame clones only, minus some. The table includes some 110,000 clones, approximately 74% detected once. The sample consisted of peripheral blood. This TCR derives from a man aged 80 or over with COVID-19, enrolled during active disease. The chain combines TRBV15 with TRBJ1-1; D is possibly TRBD1 (6 bases). CDR3 DNA sequence: TGTGCCACCAGCAGAGATTCCCCTTCGACAGGACGGAACACTGAAGCTTTCTTT. Protein: CATSRDSPSTGRNTEAFF.